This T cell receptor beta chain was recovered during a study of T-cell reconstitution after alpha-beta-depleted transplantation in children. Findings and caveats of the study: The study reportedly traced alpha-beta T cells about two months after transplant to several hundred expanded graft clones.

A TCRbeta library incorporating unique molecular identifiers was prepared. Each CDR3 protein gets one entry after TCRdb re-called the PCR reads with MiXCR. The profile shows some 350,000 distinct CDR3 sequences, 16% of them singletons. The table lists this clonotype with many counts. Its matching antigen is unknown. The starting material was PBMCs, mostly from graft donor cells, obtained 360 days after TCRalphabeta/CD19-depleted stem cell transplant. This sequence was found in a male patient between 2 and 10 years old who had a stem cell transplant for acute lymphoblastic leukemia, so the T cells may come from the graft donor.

The CDR3 region is CASSLSMRNTGELFF. DNA of the CDR3: TGCGCCAGCAGCTTGTCCATGCGGAACACCGGGGAGCTGTTTTTT. This rearrangement joins TRBV5-1 to TRBJ2-2; no clear D gene. The germline CDR1 and CDR2 sequences are SGHRS and YFSETQ. Trimming stripped 1 base from V and 1 base from J, with 8 bases between. The CDR3 totals 15 residues.